A selection of T cell receptor beta chains follows, all from one sample in a study of CD8 T cells in Susac syndrome. TCRdb redid the calling of the immunoSEQ multiplex PCR reads with MiXCR, one entry per CDR3 protein. The sample lists over 100,000 distinct CDR3 sequences, about 93% seen once, with roughly 0.14% in the top ten. The sequenced sample consisted of CD4+ T cells from PBMCs. These receptors originate from a human donor in good health. CDR3s include the opening cysteine and the closing phenylalanine or tryptophan. The order of the fields is D gene, V gene, J gene, clone size, CDR3 protein, CDR3 DNA. D genes are given only for firm matches. A clone size is listed for some rows: how often the clone was seen (once, few, many), or a class if it is expanded.

d_call: NA
v_call: TRBV11-1
j_call: TRBJ2-1
clone_size: NA
cdr3_aa: CASSPKVGSGAKIYYNEQFF
cdr3_nt: TGTGCCAGCAGCCCAAAAGTGGGGTCAGGGGCGAAAATTTACTACAATGAGCAGTTCTTC

d_call: TRBD1
v_call: TRBV14
j_call: TRBJ2-2
clone_size: NA
cdr3_aa: CASRKAGTGVNTGELFF
cdr3_nt: TGTGCCAGCAGGAAGGCCGGGACAGGGGTGAACACCGGGGAGCTGTTTTTT

d_call: TRBD2
v_call: TRBV20-1
j_call: TRBJ2-1
clone_size: NA
cdr3_aa: CSARGQLAADYNEQFF
cdr3_nt: TGCAGTGCTAGAGGACAACTAGCGGCAGACTACAATGAGCAGTTCTTC

d_call: TRBD2
v_call: TRBV20-1
j_call: TRBJ2-1
clone_size: NA
cdr3_aa: CSASSGGAYNEQFF
cdr3_nt: TGCAGTGCTTCCAGCGGGGGGGCCTACAATGAGCAGTTCTTC

d_call: TRBD1
v_call: TRBV7-2
j_call: TRBJ1-2
clone_size: NA
cdr3_aa: CASRDRGPASPGGYTF
cdr3_nt: TGTGCCAGCCGCGACAGGGGCCCAGCTTCCCCGGGAGGCTACACCTTC

d_call: NA
v_call: TRBV20-1
j_call: TRBJ1-2
clone_size: NA
cdr3_aa: CSATAYSNYGYTF
cdr3_nt: TGCAGTGCCACGGCATACTCTAACTATGGCTACACCTTC

d_call: TRBD1
v_call: TRBV5-4
j_call: TRBJ2-1
clone_size: NA
cdr3_aa: CASSLALGQGYNEQFF
cdr3_nt: TGTGCCAGCAGCTTGGCCCTAGGACAGGGCTACAATGAGCAGTTCTTC

d_call: NA
v_call: TRBV5-1
j_call: TRBJ2-3
clone_size: NA
cdr3_aa: CASSVGTAVELDTQYF
cdr3_nt: TGCGCCAGCAGCGTGGGGACGGCGGTCGAACTGGATACGCAGTATTTT

d_call: TRBD1
v_call: TRBV2
j_call: TRBJ2-2
clone_size: NA
cdr3_aa: CASSGRRTGGNTGELFF
cdr3_nt: TGTGCCAGCAGCGGCCGGCGGACAGGGGGTAACACCGGGGAGCTGTTTTTT

d_call: TRBD2
v_call: TRBV2
j_call: TRBJ2-1
clone_size: NA
cdr3_aa: CASSGTSGRNEQFF
cdr3_nt: TGTGCCAGCAGTGGGACTAGCGGGAGAAATGAGCAGTTCTTC

d_call: NA
v_call: TRBV7-2
j_call: TRBJ1-2
clone_size: NA
cdr3_aa: CASSPRETAGYTF
cdr3_nt: TGTGCCAGCAGCCCCCGGGAGACGGCGGGCTACACCTTC

d_call: TRBD2
v_call: TRBV12-3/TRBV12-4
j_call: TRBJ2-3
clone_size: NA
cdr3_aa: CASRLTSGTDTQYF
cdr3_nt: TGTGCCAGCAGGTTGACTAGCGGCACAGATACGCAGTATTTT

d_call: NA
v_call: TRBV6-2/TRBV6-3
j_call: TRBJ2-5
clone_size: once
cdr3_aa: CASSPRQQETQYF
cdr3_nt: TGTGCCAGCAGTCCCAGACAGCAAGAGACCCAGTACTTC

d_call: NA
v_call: TRBV28
j_call: TRBJ1-1
clone_size: NA
cdr3_aa: CASRRAVNTEAFF
cdr3_nt: TGTGCCAGCAGGCGGGCAGTGAACACTGAAGCTTTCTTT

d_call: NA
v_call: TRBV5-4
j_call: TRBJ1-2
clone_size: NA
cdr3_aa: CASSLGANYGYTF
cdr3_nt: TGTGCCAGCAGCTTGGGAGCTAACTATGGCTACACCTTC

d_call: NA
v_call: TRBV12-3/TRBV12-4
j_call: TRBJ2-7
clone_size: NA
cdr3_aa: CASSLQGFHDEQYF
cdr3_nt: TGTGCCAGCAGTTTGCAAGGGTTTCACGACGAGCAGTACTTC

d_call: TRBD1
v_call: TRBV5-1
j_call: TRBJ2-7
clone_size: NA
cdr3_aa: CASGDSYEQYF
cdr3_nt: TGCGCCAGCGGGGACAGCTACGAGCAGTACTTC

d_call: NA
v_call: TRBV5-6
j_call: TRBJ2-7
clone_size: once
cdr3_aa: CASSSDPNNYEQYF
cdr3_nt: TGTGCCAGCAGCTCGGACCCTAATAACTACGAGCAGTACTTC

d_call: TRBD2
v_call: TRBV24-1
j_call: TRBJ2-1
clone_size: NA
cdr3_aa: CATSDPTSGGAFVIDEQFF
cdr3_nt: TGTGCCACCAGTGACCCGACTAGCGGGGGGGCCTTTGTCATCGATGAGCAGTTCTTC

d_call: NA
v_call: TRBV11-2
j_call: TRBJ1-2
clone_size: NA
cdr3_aa: CASSLRTGTGYTF
cdr3_nt: TGTGCCAGCAGCCTTCGGACCGGAACTGGCTACACCTTC

d_call: NA
v_call: TRBV19
j_call: TRBJ1-1
clone_size: NA
cdr3_aa: CASSPRFGSIRSTEAFF
cdr3_nt: TGTGCCAGTAGTCCCCGATTCGGTTCGATCCGGAGCACTGAAGCTTTCTTT

d_call: NA
v_call: TRBV4-3
j_call: TRBJ2-5
clone_size: NA
cdr3_aa: CASSPKGGGRETQYF
cdr3_nt: TGCGCCAGCAGCCCTAAGGGGGGGGGCCGGGAGACCCAGTACTTC

d_call: NA
v_call: TRBV12-3/TRBV12-4
j_call: TRBJ2-3
clone_size: NA
cdr3_aa: CASSLRGSLNKQYF
cdr3_nt: TGTGCCAGCAGTTTACGGGGCTCCCTAAATAAGCAGTATTTT

d_call: NA
v_call: TRBV2
j_call: TRBJ1-2
clone_size: NA
cdr3_aa: CASSEGDRKYGYTF
cdr3_nt: TGTGCCAGCAGTGAAGGCGACAGGAAATATGGCTACACCTTC

d_call: TRBD2
v_call: TRBV7-2
j_call: TRBJ2-6
clone_size: NA
cdr3_aa: CASVPGGSGANVLTF
cdr3_nt: TGTGCCAGCGTCCCGGGAGGCTCCGGGGCCAACGTCCTGACTTTC

d_call: TRBD1
v_call: TRBV4-3
j_call: TRBJ1-6
clone_size: NA
cdr3_aa: CASSHRDRDSPLHF
cdr3_nt: TGCGCCAGCAGCCACCGGGACAGGGATTCACCCCTCCACTTT

d_call: TRBD1
v_call: TRBV20-1
j_call: TRBJ2-1
clone_size: NA
cdr3_aa: CSARVGQGPSNYNEQFF
cdr3_nt: TGCAGTGCTCGAGTGGGACAGGGGCCCTCCAACTACAATGAGCAGTTCTTC

d_call: NA
v_call: TRBV12-3/TRBV12-4
j_call: TRBJ1-1
clone_size: NA
cdr3_aa: CASSLRSGIREAFF
cdr3_nt: TGTGCCAGCAGTTTAAGATCGGGCATCAGAGAAGCTTTCTTT